This TCR beta chain was observed in a study of shared clonotypes between healthy human individuals. Assay: immunoSEQ multiplex PCR; the TCRdb copy retains only in-frame clones and omits some. Of a few million clones in the sample, 95% are singletons; the top ten hold around 0.13%. The CDR3 is 15 residues long. Notes on this clone: The junction and the germline gene differ at one end; a read error may be behind it.

The clonotype was recovered from a young man in good health. This rearrangement joins TRBV23-1 to TRBJ1-4, with D hard to call. TRBV23-1 is marked as an open reading frame, function uncertain. The sample was naive CD4+ T cells sorted from blood. This sample's subset: CD45RA+ positively selected. DNA for the CDR3: TGCGCCAGCAGTCAATCGTGTGCCACGGCTGTCACTGTGGTTTTT. This translates into CASSQSCATAVTVVF.